The sequence of this T cell receptor (beta chain) was determined in a study of cytomegalovirus exposure and HLA in healthy donors. Primers: 60 Vbeta forward and 13 Jbeta reverse. Clones were read by immunoSEQ multiplex PCR, and TCRdb kept only the in-frame ones, dropping some. This table has 190,000 or so clones, around 83% appearing once. Germline CDR1 is SNHLY and CDR2 is FYNNEI. The CDR3 totals 16 residues. V shed 4 bases, J shed 14 bases, and the junction held 15 bases outside the gene matches. The rearrangement joins TRBV2 to TRBJ2-3; 13 positions agree with TRBD2. This sequence was found in a man in his fifties in good health and CMV-seronegative. Material for sequencing was PBMCs. CDR3 sequence reads: CASSAGLAGARPQLYF. In nucleotides, the CDR3 is TGTGCCAGCAGTGCCGGACTAGCGGGGGCCCGCCCTCAGCTGTATTTT.